The 12 T cell receptor beta chains listed next were all sequenced from one sample in a study of metastatic and nonmetastatic thyroid tumors. All patients were treatment-naive before thyroid surgery. TCRdb reanalyzed the PCR reads via MiXCR. The profile shows about 39,000 clones, over 15% of them singletons. Sequencing input: tumor tissue. These receptors came from a female donor with papillary thyroid cancer or a benign thyroid nodule (not recorded which). Some clones in this sample may be carry-over from other donors' samples.

This clone has ten or more counts. The chain joins TRBV5-1 to TRBJ1-1; D is unclear. The CDR3 is 12 residues long. Germline loops: CDR1 SGHRS, CDR2 YFSETQ. Trimming left V 5 bases short and J 1 base short, with 6 bases between. The CDR3 DNA is TGCGCCAGCAGGGATAGGAACACTGAAGCTTTCTTT. Its protein is CASRDRNTEAFF.

Ten or more counts support this clone. The V and J genes are TRBV2 and TRBJ1-4; no definite D call. The CDR3 totals 14 residues. V gave up 5 bases and J gave up 6 bases, with 13 bases separating them. Germline CDR1 reads SNHLY; CDR2 reads FYNNEI. CDR3 DNA sequence: TGTGCCAGCAGTATAGACTTGAGGGATGAAAAACTGTTTTTT. Its translation is CASSIDLRDEKLFF.

As concerns this clone: The germline gene is not matched at one end of the junction; a read error may be the cause. This chain links TRBV5-1 with TRBJ2-3, with 8 bases matching TRBD2. The CDR3 is made up of 15 amino acids. Germline V CDR1 and CDR2: SGHRS, YFSETQ. For the CDR3, the DNA is TGCACCAGCAGCATTAGCGGGGAGCGCACAGATACGCGGTATTTT. The encoded protein is CTSSISGERTDTRYF.

This clone was detected ten times or more. The V and J genes are TRBV25-1 and TRBJ1-1; D call uncertain. The germline V gene has CDR1 MGHDK and CDR2 SYGVNS. CDR3 length: 13 amino acids. V lost 4 bases and J lost 4, with 10 bases in between. The CDR3 here is CASSVTRRTEAFF. The CDR3 DNA reads as TGTGCCAGCAGTGTTACTAGGCGCACTGAAGCTTTCTTT.

This clone was found many times. The chain uses TRBV11-2 and TRBJ2-1, with 10 bases identical to TRBD2. The CDR3 covers 15 residues. Unmatched junction bases numbered 7, after V lost 4 bases and J lost 7 bases. Germline V gene lookup returns CDR1 SGHAT and CDR2 FQNNGV. In DNA form, the CDR3 reads TGTGCCAGCAGCTCGCCGGCTAGCGGGGGAAATGAGCAGTTCTTC. Translation gives CASSSPASGGNEQFF.

This clone was counted at least ten times. V and J are TRBV7-2 and TRBJ1-1; D is uncertain. This CDR3 spans 15 amino acids. Trimming shortened V by 5 bases and J by 0 bases, and 13 bases separated the two germline ends. CDR1 is SGHTA and CDR2 is FQGNSA in the germline V gene. The CDR3: CASSNSNRMNTEAFF. DNA of the CDR3: TGTGCCAGCAGCAACAGTAACAGAATGAACACTGAAGCTTTCTTT.

J is TRBJ2-3 and V is TRBV11-3, with D perhaps matching TRBD1 (6 bases). Germline V lookup: CDR1 SGHNT, CDR2 YENEEA. Trimming took off 2 bases at V and 6 bases at J, with 6 bases between the two ends. The CDR3 extends over 12 amino acids. CDR3 DNA sequence: TGTGCCAGCAGCTTACAGGGGGATACGCAGTATTTT. This gives the protein CASSLQGDTQYF.

This chain uses TRBV7-9 with TRBJ1-2, with no clear D. Germline values: CDR1 SEHNR, CDR2 FQNEAQ (reference sequence). The CDR3 loop spans 14 amino acids. V lost 1 base to trimming and J lost 0 bases, with 6 bases between them. In nucleotides, the CDR3 is TGTGCCAGCAGCTTAGTGGGCTCTAACTATGGCTACACCTTC. Encoded protein: CASSLVGSNYGYTF.

The V gene is TRBV5-6, the J gene TRBJ1-2; D remains unclear. V shed 2 bases and J shed 4 bases, with 12 bases lying between them. The length of the CDR3 is 14 residues. CDR1 is SGHDT and CDR2 is YYEEEE in the germline V gene. This CDR3 reads CASSFGRPTYGYTF. CDR3 sequence (DNA): TGTGCCAGCAGCTTCGGACGGCCCACCTATGGCTACACCTTC.

As concerns this clone: Possible read error: a much larger clone is one base away. The chain links TRBV5-4 to TRBJ1-2; 9 bases map to TRBD1. Trimming cost V 6 bases and J 3 bases; bases outside gene matches: 15. Germline V lookup: CDR1 SGHNT, CDR2 YYREEE (reference sequence). The CDR3 length is 17 residues. CDR3 DNA: TGTGCCAGCATCTTTAACTTGGGGACAGGGATCGACTATGGCTACACCTTC. Its translation: CASIFNLGTGIDYGYTF.

This clone was counted a few times. The CDR3, as DNA: TGTGCCAGCAGGGTCGGGACTAGCGGGGGGCAGAACGAGCAGTACTTC. It is translated as CASRVGTSGGQNEQYF. V usage is TRBV6-1 and J usage is TRBJ2-7, with 15 bases aligning to TRBD2. The CDR3 is made up of 16 amino acids. The germline CDR1 and CDR2 sequences are MNHNS and SASEGT. V gave up 6 bases and J gave up 5 bases; unmatched junction bases: 8.

This clone was counted ten times or more. The rearrangement links TRBV14 to TRBJ1-1, with D perhaps TRBD1 (6 bases). The CDR3 runs to 18 residues. V lost 8 bases and J 2 bases, leaving 27 bases between the germline ends. Germline CDR1 and CDR2: SGHDN and FVKESK. This chain's CDR3 is CASGRSGALNPTNTEAFF. The CDR3 DNA reads TGTGCCAGCGGACGGTCAGGGGCCCTGAACCCCACTAACACTGAAGCTTTCTTT.